These 17 T cell receptor beta chains originate from one sample sequenced in a study of blood T cell repertoires in COVID-19. Measured with immunoSEQ multiplex PCR; TCRdb has only the in-frame clones, and not every one. Among about 180,000 clones, about nine tenths were seen once, and the ten largest hold about 20%. The sample consisted of peripheral blood. These receptors originate from a man in his 70s with active or convalescent COVID-19.

The chain has TRBV5-1 and TRBJ2-2; 7 nucleotides line up with TRBD2. The germline gives CDR1 SGHRS, CDR2 YFSETQ. The CDR3 covers 15 residues. V shed 4 bases, J shed 5 bases, and the junction held 8 bases outside the gene matches. The CDR3 is CASSQGLAATGELFF. The CDR3 DNA follows: TGCGCCAGCAGCCAAGGCCTAGCGGCGACCGGGGAGCTGTTTTTT. The full variable domain, in which reference TRBV5-1 and TRBJ2-2 provide the parts outside the CDR3, is KAGVTQTPRYLIKTRGQQVTLSCSPISGHRSVSWYQQTPGQGLQFLFEYFSETQRNKGNFPGRFSGRQFSNSRSEMNVSTLELGDSALYLCASSQGLAATGELFFGEGSRLTVL.

This chain joins TRBV4-3 and TRBJ1-2; a possible D gene is TRBD1 (5 bases). Deletions cut 4 bases from V and 8 bases from J, with 14 bases between. The CDR3 contains 13 residues. The germline CDR1 and CDR2 sequences are LGHNA and YSLEER. The DNA of the CDR3 is TGCGCCAGCAGCCGAAGCGGGGGTTGGGGCTACACCTTC. Translated: CASSRSGGWGYTF.

The chain employs TRBV15 and TRBJ1-5; possible D gene TRBD1, 5 bases. Trimming removed 0 bases at V and 6 bases at J, with 12 bases between. Germline V CDR1 and CDR2: LNHNV, YYDKDF (reference sequence). CDR3 length: 15 amino acids. CDR3 loop: CATSRDPRGGQPQHF. In DNA, the CDR3 is TGTGCCACCAGCAGAGACCCAAGGGGCGGTCAGCCCCAGCATTTT.

This clone was recorded once. The genes are TRBV7-9 and TRBJ2-2, with 12 bases lining up with TRBD1. With 5 bases clipped from V and 4 bases from J, the junction kept 8 bases outside the gene matches. CDR1 and CDR2 from the germline V gene are SEHNR and FQNEAQ (reference sequence). The CDR3 consists of 17 residues. The CDR3 reads CASSRGTGGIGTGELFF. DNA of the CDR3: TGTGCCAGCAGCCGAGGGACAGGGGGCATCGGCACCGGGGAGCTGTTTTTT.

This clone came up once. This sequence joins TRBV18 and TRBJ1-2; 9 bases agree with TRBD1. The CDR3 has 15 residues. Germline CDR1 is KGHSH and CDR2 is LQKENI. V lost 2 bases and J lost 8; bases outside the gene matches: 9. This CDR3 is CASSPAGTGNQGYTF. The CDR3 DNA reads as TGTGCCAGCTCACCAGCCGGGACAGGGAATCAGGGCTACACCTTC.

A few counts support this clone. The rearrangement links TRBV18 to TRBJ2-2; the D is unclear. The germline CDR1 and CDR2 sequences are KGHSH and LQKENI. The CDR3 spans 13 residues. Deletions cut 3 bases from V and 7 bases from J, with 9 bases between. The DNA for the CDR3 is TGTGCCAGCTCACCGGATTCTAGCGGGGAGCTGTTTTTT. This gives the protein CASSPDSSGELFF.

The chain is built from TRBV5-8 and TRBJ1-4, with D tentatively TRBD1 (5 bases). V lost 5 bases, J lost 5 bases, and 22 bases lay in between. This CDR3 has 17 residues. Germline CDR1 and CDR2: SGHTS and YDEGEE. CDR3 nucleotide sequence: TGTGCCAGCAGGGTGGGGCGCATCGTCCTAATGAATGAAAAACTGTTTTTT. It yields the protein CASRVGRIVLMNEKLFF.

The chain uses TRBV19 and TRBJ2-7; 8 bases align to TRBD1. The CDR3 is 13 amino acids. Germline CDR1 and CDR2: LNHDA and SQIVND (reference sequence). V trimming: 5 bases; J trimming: 4 bases; junction bases outside the gene matches: 4. As DNA, the CDR3 is TGTGCCAGTAGTGTCAGGGGGCGATACGAGCAGTACTTC. Translation gives CASSVRGRYEQYF. The complete variable domain, with remaining parts taken from reference TRBV19 and TRBJ2-7, reads DGGITQSPKYLFRKEGQNVTLSCEQNLNHDAMYWYRQDPGQGLRLIYYSQIVNDFQKGDIAEGYSVSREKKESFPLTVTSAQKNPTAFYLCASSVRGRYEQYFGPGTRLTVT.

The CDR3 region has the DNA TGTGCCAGCAGGGAGGACAGCGGATATGGCTACACCTTC. Its translation: CASREDSGYGYTF. The chain is built from TRBV3-1 (or the pseudogene TRBV3-2) and TRBJ1-2; possible D gene TRBD1, 6 bases. CDR3 length: 13 amino acids. Germline CDR1 is LGHDT and CDR2 is YNNKEL (reference sequence). Trimming cost V 6 bases and J 5 bases, with 13 bases left between them.

Only a few counts were recorded for this clone. The chain joins TRBV6-5 to TRBJ1-2; the D gene is possibly TRBD1 (6 bases). The germline gives CDR1 MNHEY, CDR2 SVGAGI. V gave up 6 bases and J gave up 7 bases, with 18 bases separating them. This CDR3 comprises 14 residues. The CDR3 region is CASRVPGTRGGYTF. The CDR3 DNA reads as TGTGCCAGCAGGGTACCGGGGACCAGGGGTGGCTACACCTTC.

The CDR3 sequence is CASSSQDRPSNQPQHF. The CDR3 nucleotides read TGTGCCAGCAGTTCCCAAGACAGGCCTAGCAATCAGCCCCAGCATTTT. The chain carries TRBV28 and TRBJ1-5, with D maybe TRBD1 (6 bases). The CDR3 covers 16 residues. Trimming pared 4 bases from V and 0 bases from J, leaving 13 bases between. Per the germline V gene, CDR1 is MDHEN and CDR2 is SYDVKM.

The rearrangement links TRBV2 to TRBJ1-3, with D uncertain. The germline V and J ends were trimmed by 10 bases and 4 bases, with 23 bases remaining between them. The CDR3 covers 16 residues. The V gene's germline CDR1 is SNHLY and CDR2 FYNNEI. CDR3 sequence reads: CATARTQTMGGNTIYF. The DNA of the CDR3 is TGTGCCACCGCACGGACTCAAACAATGGGGGGAAACACCATATATTTT.

With regard to this clone: The junction departs from germline at one end; a sequencing error may be responsible. J is TRBJ1-2 and V is TRBV4-3; TRBD1 matches at 9 bases. Germline CDR1 is LGHNA and CDR2 is YSLEER. The CDR3 spans 15 residues. CDR3 DNA sequence: TGCGCCAGCAGCCAATCGAAAGATGGACAGGGGAAGCTTCAATTC. This gives the protein CASSQSKDGQGKLQF.

This clone showed up just once. The chain uses TRBV19 and TRBJ1-2; D call uncertain. Trimming cost V 1 base and J 8 bases, with 14 bases left between them. The CDR3 has 14 residues. Germline CDR1 LNHDA, CDR2 SQIVND (reference sequence). In DNA form, the CDR3 reads TGTGCCAGTAGTATAGGCGGCCACCTGGCAGGCTACACCTTC. Protein product: CASSIGGHLAGYTF.

A remark on this clone: The sample carries other DNA sequences with the same CDR3. The rearrangement uses TRBV2 and TRBJ2-3; the match to TRBD1 covers 8 bases. V trimming: 6 bases; J trimming: 0 bases; junction bases outside the gene matches: 5. The germline V gene encodes CDR1 SNHLY and CDR2 FYNNEI. The CDR3 runs 15 residues. CDR3 in amino acids: CASRRDRRSTDTQYF. CDR3 bases: TGTGCCAGCAGGAGGGACAGGCGTAGCACAGATACGCAGTATTTT.

The V and J genes are TRBV27 and TRBJ1-2; D remains ambiguous. There are 15 residues in the CDR3. Germline-derived CDR1 and CDR2 are MNHEY and SMNVEV (reference sequence). The V and J ends lost 2 bases and 5 bases respectively, with 15 bases between them. CDR3 nucleotides: TGTGCCAGCAGTTTAGGTGTACTTCCTCGTTATGGCTACACCTTC. It codes for CASSLGVLPRYGYTF.

The rearrangement uses TRBV19 and TRBJ2-2, with D perhaps matching TRBD1 (6 bases). This CDR3 has 13 amino acids. With 7 bases removed from V and 7 bases from J, the gap between germline ends came to 13 bases. Germline CDR1 and CDR2: LNHDA and SQIVND (reference sequence). DNA for the CDR3: TGTGCCAGTACTATTGCACAGGGCGGGGAGCTGTTTTTT. Translated: CASTIAQGGELFF.